What follows are 2 T cell receptor beta chains derived from one specimen sequenced in a study of T-cell memory formation after mild COVID-19. In TCRdb, the 5' RACE reads were re-called with MiXCR into one record per CDR3 protein. The sample lists roughly 190,000 distinct CDR3 sequences, about 11% occurring once. The sample was PBMCs or a T cell subset sorted from them (not recorded which). Source of these receptors: a man younger than 30 who had mild COVID-19 (a few samples of this study predate the infection). Cell type and time point are not known.

This clonotype showed up just a few times. The chain has TRBV4-1 and TRBJ2-1; D is unclear. Germline lookup yields CDR1 MGHRA and CDR2 YSYEKL. The CDR3 loop spans 15 amino acids. V lost 3 bases, J lost 0 bases, and 9 bases lay in between. For the CDR3, the DNA is TGCGCCAGCAGCCACGGGTCGAGCTCCTACAATGAGCAGTTCTTC. Its protein is CASSHGSSSYNEQFF.

V gene TRBV7-9 combines with J gene TRBJ1-2, with D hard to call. The CDR3 is made up of 13 amino acids. Per germline, CDR1 SEHNR and CDR2 FQNEAQ (reference sequence). With 4 bases removed from V and 7 bases from J, the gap between germline ends came to 13 bases. Here the CDR3 DNA reads TGTGCCAGCAGCTCAACGGCGAAAAGTGGCTACACCTTC. Protein sequence: CASSSTAKSGYTF.